One and the same sample provided the 17 T cell receptor beta chains below, sequenced in a study of T cell responses to AZD1222 COVID-19 vaccine. Some clones are missing from TCRdb's copy, which holds only in-frame ones; the method was immunoSEQ multiplex PCR. The repertoire has 150,000 to 200,000 clones, just over 90% of them found once; the top ten carry approximately 3%. Sequencing used peripheral blood, obtained on day 0 of AZD1222 vaccination. These receptors were collected from an adult in good health.

This chain links TRBV6-5 with TRBJ1-5, with no clear D. Trimming left V 6 bases short and J 4 bases short, with 10 bases between. The CDR3 runs to 13 residues. Germline CDR1 MNHEY, CDR2 SVGAGI. As DNA, the CDR3 is TGTGCCAGCAGCTCTGCTCCAAATCAGCCCCAGCATTTT. Protein sequence: CASSSAPNQPQHF.

V usage is TRBV27 and J usage is TRBJ1-5; TRBD1 matches 7 bases. Germline-derived CDR1 and CDR2 are MNHEY and SMNVEV (reference sequence). The CDR3 sequence is 15 residues long. Germline trimming cut 0 bases from V and 7 bases from J; bases unmatched to any gene: 6. CDR3 bases: TGTGCCAGCAGTTTATCGCAGACAGGGTCCCAGCCCCAGCATTTT. Translation gives CASSLSQTGSQPQHF.

The CDR3 reads CSVRLGQADTQYF. For the CDR3, the DNA is TGCAGCGTGAGACTCGGTCAGGCAGATACGCAGTATTTT. This sequence joins TRBV29-1 and TRBJ2-3; no definite D call. CDR3 size: 13 residues. The ends were cut back, 6 bases at V and 4 bases at J, with 14 bases in the middle. In germline, CDR1 is SQVTM, CDR2 ANQGSEA.

The chain uses TRBV5-1 and TRBJ1-6, with D unclear. Trimming removed 4 bases from V and 6 bases from J, with 17 bases in between. CDR3 length equals 16 residues. Per germline, CDR1 SGHRS and CDR2 YFSETQ. CDR3 coding DNA: TGCGCCAGCAGCCCGGGCCCTGCAGCGGGTAATTCACCCCTCCACTTT. Its translation: CASSPGPAAGNSPLHF.

The chain is built from TRBV11-1 and TRBJ2-5, with D perhaps TRBD1 or TRBD2 (5 bases each). The germline V and J ends were trimmed by 5 bases and 5 bases, with 15 bases remaining between them. This CDR3 has 14 amino acids. CDR1 SGHAT and CDR2 FQDESV come from the germline V gene (reference sequence). CDR3 coding DNA: TGTGCCAGCAGCCTGGTCGAGGGGATGGAGACCCAGTACTTC. As protein: CASSLVEGMETQYF.

The V gene is TRBV24-1, the J gene TRBJ2-2, with TRBD1 as a possible D gene (5 bases). V gave up 5 bases and J gave up 5 bases, with 11 bases separating them. CDR3 size: 14 residues. Germline V lookup: CDR1 KGHDR, CDR2 SFDVKD. CDR3 bases: TGTGCCACCAGTGGGGGCCCCGGGACCGGGGAGCTGTTTTTT. As protein: CATSGGPGTGELFF.

The chain has TRBV9 and TRBJ2-3, with D tentatively TRBD1 or TRBD2 (6 bases each). Germline assignment: CDR1 SGDLS and CDR2 YYNGEE. V lost 0 bases, J lost 2 bases, and 13 bases lay in between. CDR3 length equals 16 residues. The CDR3 loop is CASSVDGGGDTDTQYF. CDR3 in DNA: TGTGCCAGCAGCGTAGACGGGGGCGGGGACACAGATACGCAGTATTTT.

This chain links TRBV7-2 with TRBJ2-1; D unresolved. The CDR3 has 13 residues. The germline gives CDR1 SGHTA, CDR2 FQGNSA. V was trimmed by 2 bases and J by 1 base, leaving 3 bases between them. Written as DNA, the CDR3 is TGTGCCAGCAGCTTAAGGTCCTACAATGAGCAGTTCTTC. Its translation is CASSLRSYNEQFF.

The chain joins TRBV29-1 to TRBJ2-2; D unclear. The CDR3 length is 14 residues. The germline V gene encodes CDR1 SQVTM and CDR2 ANQGSEA. V lost 7 bases to trimming and J lost 1 base, with 13 bases between them. CDR3 protein: CSGSRARNTGELFF. CDR3 bases: TGCAGCGGAAGTAGGGCCCGGAACACCGGGGAGCTGTTTTTT.

This chain connects TRBV7-9 to TRBJ2-2; D tentatively fits TRBD1 or TRBD2 (5 bases each). The CDR3 extends over 15 amino acids. Germline V gene sequence: CDR1 SEHNR, CDR2 FQNEAQ (reference sequence). V was trimmed by 4 bases and J by 5 bases, leaving 14 bases between them. The CDR3 region is CASSSPGRGTGELFF. DNA for the CDR3: TGTGCCAGCAGCTCCCCGGGGCGTGGTACCGGGGAGCTGTTTTTT.

On this clone itself: The sample has other DNA sequences that encode this CDR3 too. The chain combines TRBV4-3 with TRBJ1-5; perhaps TRBD1 as D (5 bases). V was pared by 0 bases and J by 2 bases, with 8 bases between. The CDR3 consists of 15 residues. The germline gives CDR1 LGHNA, CDR2 YSLEER. Here the CDR3 DNA reads TGCGCCAGCAGCCAAGATCGCAGGGGCAATCAGCCCCAGCATTTT. It encodes CASSQDRRGNQPQHF.

The chain uses TRBV29-1 and TRBJ2-3; D gene ambiguous. V shed 1 base and J shed 1 base, with 6 bases lying between them. Germline loops: CDR1 SQVTM, CDR2 ANQGSEA. This CDR3 comprises 13 residues. CDR3: CSVEVPGTDTQYF. Written as DNA, the CDR3 is TGCAGCGTTGAAGTTCCAGGCACAGATACGCAGTATTTT.

The chain employs TRBV6-2 or TRBV6-3 and TRBJ1-1; no firm D call. The CDR3 totals 12 residues. Germline assignment: CDR1 MNHEY and CDR2 SVGEGT. Trimming pared 6 bases from V and 11 bases from J, leaving 16 bases between. This CDR3 reads CASSQLDGDAFF. In DNA, the CDR3 is TGTGCCAGCAGCCAACTCGACGGCGATGCTTTCTTT.

This sequence joins TRBV5-1 and TRBJ2-5; 9 bases fit TRBD1. Trimming at V came to 3 bases and at J to 5 bases, leaving 8 bases not matched to a gene. This CDR3 spans 15 amino acids. Per germline, CDR1 SGHRS and CDR2 YFSETQ. In DNA form, the CDR3 reads TGCGCCAGCAGCTCCGGGACAGGGAGGGAGGAGACCCAGTACTTC. It encodes CASSSGTGREETQYF.

V and J are TRBV2 and TRBJ2-3, with D perhaps assigned TRBD1 or TRBD2 (5 bases each). CDR1 is SNHLY, CDR2 FYNNEI, per germline. The V gene lost 8 bases and the J gene lost 0 bases, with 15 bases spanning the gap. The CDR3 is 15 amino acids. The CDR3 reads CASSGTGGSTDTQYF. The CDR3 region has the DNA TGTGCCAGCTCCGGGACCGGAGGTAGCACAGATACGCAGTATTTT.

The chain employs TRBV6-5 and TRBJ1-4, with 7 nucleotides matching TRBD1. V shed 6 bases, J shed 8 bases, and the junction held 9 bases outside the gene matches. This CDR3 comprises 14 residues. The V gene's germline CDR1 is MNHEY and CDR2 SVGAGI. The CDR3 here is CASRMTGSSEKLFF. The CDR3 DNA sequence: TGTGCCAGCAGGATGACAGGGTCGAGCGAAAAACTGTTTTTT.

This sequence joins TRBV19 and TRBJ2-2, with TRBD1 identical over 8 bases. This CDR3 contains 12 residues. V was pared by 7 bases and J by 6 bases, with 1 base of the junction left unmatched. In germline, CDR1 is LNHDA, CDR2 SQIVND (reference sequence). This CDR3 reads CASKDRAGELFF. CDR3 bases: TGTGCCAGTAAGGACAGGGCCGGGGAGCTGTTTTTT. The full variable domain, in which reference TRBV19 and TRBJ2-2 provide the parts outside the CDR3, is DGGITQSPKYLFRKEGQNVTLSCEQNLNHDAMYWYRQDPGQGLRLIYYSQIVNDFQKGDIAEGYSVSREKKESFPLTVTSAQKNPTAFYLCASKDRAGELFFGEGSRLTVL.